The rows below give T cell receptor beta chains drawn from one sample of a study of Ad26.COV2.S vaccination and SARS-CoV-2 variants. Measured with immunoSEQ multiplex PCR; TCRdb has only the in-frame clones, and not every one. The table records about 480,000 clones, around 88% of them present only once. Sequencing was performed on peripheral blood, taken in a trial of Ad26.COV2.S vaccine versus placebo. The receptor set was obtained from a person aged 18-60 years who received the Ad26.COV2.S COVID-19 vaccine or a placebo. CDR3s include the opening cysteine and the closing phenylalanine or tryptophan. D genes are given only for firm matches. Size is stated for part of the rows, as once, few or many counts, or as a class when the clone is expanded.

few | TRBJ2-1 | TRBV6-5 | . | CASSSRLVGSYNEQFF | TGTGCCAGCAGTTCACGACTAGTGGGTTCCTACAATGAGCAGTTCTTC
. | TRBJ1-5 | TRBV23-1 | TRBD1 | CASSHTLCGQGSNQPQHF | TGCGCCAGCAGTCACACCCTGTGTGGACAGGGATCTAATCAGCCCCAGCATTTT
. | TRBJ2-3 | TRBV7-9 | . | CASSLAHTDTQYF | TGTGCCAGCAGCTTAGCCCACACAGATACGCAGTATTTT
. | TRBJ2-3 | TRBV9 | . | CASSANVSPGTDTQYF | TGTGCCAGCAGCGCTAACGTGAGTCCTGGCACAGATACGCAGTATTTT
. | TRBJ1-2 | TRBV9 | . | CASSVRQGDYGYTF | TGTGCCAGCAGCGTAAGGCAGGGAGACTATGGCTACACCTTC
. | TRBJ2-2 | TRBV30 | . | CAWSFEIAGELFF | TGTGCCTGGAGTTTTGAGATTGCCGGGGAGCTGTTTTTT
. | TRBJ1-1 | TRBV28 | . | CASSFQGDEAFF | TGTGCCAGCAGTTTTCAGGGAGATGAAGCTTTCTTT
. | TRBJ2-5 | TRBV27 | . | CASSLAQGPQETQYF | TGTGCCAGCAGTTTGGCGCAGGGGCCCCAAGAGACCCAGTACTTC
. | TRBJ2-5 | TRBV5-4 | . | CASSLGGPTKLAWGETQYF | TGTGCCAGCAGCTTGGGCGGACCTACAAAACTAGCCTGGGGGGAGACCCAGTACTTC
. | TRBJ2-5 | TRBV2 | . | CASRTGTDVPETQYF | TGTGCCAGCAGAACCGGGACTGACGTCCCAGAGACCCAGTACTTC
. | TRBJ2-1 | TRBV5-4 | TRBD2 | CASSSYGGGNEQFF | TGTGCCAGCAGCTCCTACGGGGGGGGCAATGAGCAGTTCTTC
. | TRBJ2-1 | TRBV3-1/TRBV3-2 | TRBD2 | CASSLGLAGVGSYNEQFF | TGTGCCAGCAGCCTCGGACTAGCGGGAGTGGGCTCCTACAATGAGCAGTTCTTC
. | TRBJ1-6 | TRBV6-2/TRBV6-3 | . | CASSLKVGPPSNSPLHF | TGTGCCAGCAGCCTAAAAGTCGGACCCCCTTCGAATTCACCCCTCCACTTT
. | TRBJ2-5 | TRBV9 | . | CASSVDSFFETQYF | TGTGCCAGCAGCGTAGATAGCTTTTTCGAGACCCAGTACTTC
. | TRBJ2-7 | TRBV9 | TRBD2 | CASSLRGREDEQYF | TGTGCCAGCAGCCTCCGCGGGAGGGAGGACGAGCAGTACTTC
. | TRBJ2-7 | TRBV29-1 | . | CSVGDSSYEQYF | TGCAGCGTTGGTGACTCCTCCTACGAGCAGTACTTC
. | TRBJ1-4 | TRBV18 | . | CASSPQREKLFF | TGTGCCAGCTCACCACAGCGGGAAAAACTGTTTTTT
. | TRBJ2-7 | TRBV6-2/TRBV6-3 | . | CASSMPLPGGRSGPYEQYF | TGTGCCAGCAGTATGCCCCTACCCGGCGGCCGCTCCGGTCCCTACGAGCAGTACTTC
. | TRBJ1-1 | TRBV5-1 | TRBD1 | CASSPRVRPGQGNTEAFF | TGCGCCAGCTCGCCGCGAGTAAGACCGGGACAGGGAAACACTGAAGCTTTCTTT
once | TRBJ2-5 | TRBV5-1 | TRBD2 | CASSLRTSGKVWQETQYF | TGCGCCAGCAGCTTGCGGACTAGCGGGAAAGTATGGCAAGAGACCCAGTACTTC
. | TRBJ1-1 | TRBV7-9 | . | CASSLLAANTEAFF | TGTGCCAGCAGCTTATTGGCAGCGAACACTGAAGCTTTCTTT
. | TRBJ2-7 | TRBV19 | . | CASSIAVGSYEQYF | TGTGCCAGTAGTATAGCTGTGGGCTCCTACGAGCAGTACTTC
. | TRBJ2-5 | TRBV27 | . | CASSYTRGETQYF | TGTGCCAGCAGTTATACTAGGGGGGAGACCCAGTACTTC
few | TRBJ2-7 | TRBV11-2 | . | CASKQDLYEQYF | TGTGCCAGCAAACAGGACCTGTACGAGCAGTACTTC
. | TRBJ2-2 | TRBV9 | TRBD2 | CASSVSVAGIGELFF | TGTGCCAGCAGCGTATCGGTAGCGGGGATCGGGGAGCTGTTTTTT
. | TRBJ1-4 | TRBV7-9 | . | CASSLGGANEKLFF | TGTGCCAGCAGCTTAGGGGGGGCCAATGAAAAACTGTTTTTT
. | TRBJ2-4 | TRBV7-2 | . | CASSGIGSKAKNIQYF | TGTGCCAGCAGCGGCATCGGGAGCAAGGCCAAAAACATTCAGTACTTC
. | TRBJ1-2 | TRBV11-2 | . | CASSLDGVFGYTF | TGTGCCAGCAGCTTAGATGGAGTTTTCGGCTACACCTTC
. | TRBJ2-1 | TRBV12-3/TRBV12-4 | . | CASSLIQGGEQFF | TGTGCCAGCAGTTTAATACAGGGTGGTGAGCAGTTCTTC
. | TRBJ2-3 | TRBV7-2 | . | CASSLSSFSDTQYF | TGTGCCAGCAGTCTCTCCAGTTTTTCAGATACGCAGTATTTT
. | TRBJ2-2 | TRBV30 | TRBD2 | CAWSKRGPQPWRDTGELFF | TGTGCCTGGAGTAAGCGGGGACCCCAGCCCTGGAGGGACACCGGGGAGCTGTTTTTT